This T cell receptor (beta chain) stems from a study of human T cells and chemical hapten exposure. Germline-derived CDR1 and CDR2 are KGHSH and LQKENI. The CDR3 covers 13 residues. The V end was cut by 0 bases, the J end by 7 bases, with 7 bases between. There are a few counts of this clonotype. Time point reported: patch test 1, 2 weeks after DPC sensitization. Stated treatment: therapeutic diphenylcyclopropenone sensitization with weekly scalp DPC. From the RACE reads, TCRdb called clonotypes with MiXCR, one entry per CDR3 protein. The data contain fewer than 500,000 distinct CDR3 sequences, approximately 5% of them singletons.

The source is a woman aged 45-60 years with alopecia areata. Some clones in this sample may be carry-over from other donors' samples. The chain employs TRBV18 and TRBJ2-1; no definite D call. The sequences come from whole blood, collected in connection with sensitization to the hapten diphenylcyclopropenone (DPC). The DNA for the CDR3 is TGTGCCAGCTCACCACCCTCCGTGAATGAGCAGTTCTTC. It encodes CASSPPSVNEQFF.